This T cell receptor (beta chain) was profiled in a study of B cell selection in AIRE deficiency. Regulatory T cells were sorted as CD4+CD25hiCD127low/negative. Assay: immunoSEQ multiplex PCR; the TCRdb copy retains only in-frame clones and omits some. The repertoire includes about 22,000 clones, about 93% of them detected once, and roughly 1.5% sits in the top ten. In germline, CDR1 is SGHAT, CDR2 FQNNGV. The CDR3 consists of 15 residues. Trimming took off 4 bases at V and 2 bases at J, with 12 bases between the two ends. The genes are TRBV11-2 and TRBJ2-1; no clear D. The source is a human donor in good health. The sample was CD4+CD25+ Tregs sorted from PBMCs. CDR3 coding DNA: TGTGCCAGCAGCTCGACTCGCCACACCTACAATGAGCAGTTCTTC. Its translation: CASSSTRHTYNEQFF.